The rows below give T cell receptor beta chains drawn from one sample of a study of control samples from healthy donors and cancer patients. Profiling relied on immunoSEQ multiplex PCR, and the TCRdb table lists in-frame clones only, not all of them. The table shows 100,000 to 150,000 clones, with over 75% occurring only once. Specimen: blood. The receptors stem from a man in his fifties or sixties in good health. Both conserved end residues are part of each CDR3. D genes are given only for firm matches. The size of a clone is reported for some rows only, either as once, few or many, or as a class for expanded clones.

v_call	clone_size	j_call	d_call	cdr3_aa	cdr3_nt
TRBV6-5	-	TRBJ1-1	-	CASSSPGAGNTEAFF	TGTGCCAGCAGTTCCCCCGGGGCCGGGAACACTGAAGCTTTCTTT
TRBV12-3/TRBV12-4	-	TRBJ1-2	-	CASGQLSYGYTF	TGTGCCAGCGGTCAACTATCCTATGGCTACACCTTC
TRBV7-2	-	TRBJ2-1	-	CASSLVLNGQFF	TGTGCCAGCAGCTTAGTTTTGAACGGGCAGTTCTTC
TRBV9	once	TRBJ1-4	TRBD1	CASSVGMTGASGEKLFF	TGTGCCAGCAGCGTAGGCATGACAGGGGCCTCCGGGGAAAAACTGTTTTTT
TRBV19	-	TRBJ1-1	-	CASSIVLQRNTEAFF	TGTGCCAGTAGTATAGTGTTACAGAGGAACACTGAAGCTTTCTTT
TRBV7-8	-	TRBJ1-1	-	CASSFIGEGTEAFF	TGTGCCAGCAGCTTTATCGGGGAAGGGACTGAAGCTTTCTTT
TRBV3-1/TRBV3-2	few	TRBJ2-1	-	CASSQVDVGNEQFF	TGTGCCAGCAGCCAAGTAGACGTGGGCAATGAGCAGTTCTTC
TRBV5-1	-	TRBJ2-2	TRBD1	CASSAGQGASNTGELFF	TGCGCCAGCAGCGCCGGACAGGGGGCATCAAACACCGGGGAGCTGTTTTTT
TRBV7-2	-	TRBJ1-1	-	CASLRANRDTEAFF	TGTGCCAGCCTTAGAGCAAACAGGGACACTGAAGCTTTCTTT
TRBV12-3/TRBV12-4	once	TRBJ1-1	-	CASMLVGGAFF	TGTGCCAGCATGTTAGTGGGGGGAGCTTTCTTT
TRBV5-6	-	TRBJ2-4	-	CASSPGPLAKNIQYF	TGTGCCAGCAGCCCGGGACCGCTAGCCAAAAACATTCAGTACTTC
TRBV2	-	TRBJ1-1	TRBD1	CATTGQGMNTEAFF	TGTGCCACCACGGGACAGGGGATGAACACTGAAGCTTTCTTT
TRBV12-3/TRBV12-4	-	TRBJ1-2	TRBD1	CASSPGQDGYTF	TGTGCCAGCAGTCCGGGACAGGATGGCTACACCTTC
TRBV19	-	TRBJ1-2	-	CASSFVGAESGYTF	TGTGCCAGTAGTTTTGTAGGGGCGGAGAGTGGCTACACCTTC
TRBV24-1	-	TRBJ1-5	-	CATSGSGGRNQPQHF	TGTGCCACCAGTGGTTCCGGGGGGCGCAATCAGCCCCAGCATTTT
TRBV27	-	TRBJ2-1	-	CASSLGFDSSEQFF	TGTGCCAGCAGTTTAGGGTTTGATTCGTCTGAGCAGTTCTTC
TRBV3-1/TRBV3-2	-	TRBJ1-5	-	CASSQDLASNQPQHF	TGTGCCAGCAGCCAAGATCTGGCTAGCAATCAGCCCCAGCATTTT
TRBV1	once	TRBJ1-5	-	CTSSQGKGRILRGQPQHF	TGCACCAGCAGCCAAGGAAAAGGGCGGATCCTCCGGGGGCAGCCCCAGCATTTT
TRBV18	-	TRBJ2-5	-	CASSDRQANQETQYF	TGTGCCAGCTCGGATAGACAGGCCAACCAAGAGACCCAGTACTTC
TRBV10-2	few	TRBJ2-7	-	CASSAQTLSYEQYF	TGCGCCAGCAGCGCCCAGACCCTCTCCTACGAGCAGTACTTC
TRBV5-1	-	TRBJ1-4	TRBD1	CASSLAGQGREKLFF	TGCGCCAGCAGCTTGGCGGGACAGGGGCGCGAAAAACTGTTTTTT
TRBV27	once	TRBJ1-3	TRBD1	CASSSTGRNTIYF	TGTGCCAGCAGTTCGACAGGGAGGAACACCATATATTTT
TRBV5-6	-	TRBJ2-7	TRBD2	CASSSAGTSHTYEQYF	TGTGCCAGCAGCTCAGCCGGGACTAGCCATACCTACGAGCAGTACTTC
TRBV27	-	TRBJ1-1	-	CASGEMNTEAFF	TGTGCCAGTGGGGAGATGAACACTGAAGCTTTCTTT
TRBV29-1	few	TRBJ2-5	-	CSVESSGETQYF	TGCAGCGTTGAATCGTCGGGGGAGACCCAGTACTTC
TRBV6-5	-	TRBJ1-3	-	CASRGSESGNTIYF	TGTGCCAGCAGGGGATCCGAGTCTGGAAACACCATATATTTT
TRBV2	-	TRBJ1-5	-	CASSEWGSNQPQHF	TGTGCCAGCAGTGAGTGGGGAAGCAATCAGCCCCAGCATTTT
TRBV28	-	TRBJ1-1	TRBD1	CASSLVDRGRNTEAFF	TGTGCCAGCAGTTTAGTGGACAGGGGGCGGAACACTGAAGCTTTCTTT
TRBV29-1	few	TRBJ1-1	TRBD1	CSGRQGNTEAFF	TGCAGCGGACGACAGGGGAACACTGAAGCTTTCTTT
TRBV9	few	TRBJ1-6	-	CASSVGQGQYSPLHF	TGTGCCAGCAGCGTAGGTCAGGGTCAGTATTCACCCCTCCACTTT
TRBV5-5	-	TRBJ1-6	-	CASSLMTVANSPLHF	TGTGCCAGCAGCTTGATGACAGTCGCAAATTCACCCCTCCACTTT
TRBV3-1/TRBV3-2	many	TRBJ1-3	-	CASSRQERNTIYF	TGTGCCAGCAGCCGACAGGAAAGAAACACCATATATTTT
TRBV5-3	-	TRBJ2-7	TRBD1	CARSPGTGNYEQYF	TGTGCCAGAAGCCCCGGGACAGGGAACTACGAGCAGTACTTC
TRBV3-1/TRBV3-2	-	TRBJ1-4	-	CASSQQTGPNEKLFF	TGTGCCAGCAGCCAACAGACAGGCCCGAATGAAAAACTGTTTTTT
TRBV7-2	-	TRBJ2-1	TRBD2	CASSLYASGGAGEQFF	TGTGCCAGCAGCTTATACGCTAGCGGGGGGGCAGGTGAGCAGTTCTTC
TRBV5-8	-	TRBJ1-1	-	CASATRNQGITEAFF	TGTGCCAGCGCGACAAGAAATCAGGGGATCACTGAAGCTTTCTTT
TRBV11-2	-	TRBJ2-3	TRBD2	CASSLRGSGGFTDTQYF	TGTGCCAGCAGCTTAAGAGGGAGCGGGGGCTTCACAGATACGCAGTATTTT
TRBV25-1	-	TRBJ1-2	-	CASMQGGSGYTF	TGTGCCAGCATGCAGGGCGGCTCTGGCTACACCTTC
TRBV2	-	TRBJ1-4	TRBD1	CASRSGDRGFF	TGTGCCAGCAGGAGTGGAGACAGGGGATTTTTT
TRBV5-5	-	TRBJ2-7	TRBD1	CASSLVTGGREQYF	TGTGCCAGCAGCTTGGTGACAGGGGGTCGCGAGCAGTACTTC
TRBV19	-	TRBJ1-1	TRBD1	CASSWGQGSNTEAFF	TGTGCCAGTAGTTGGGGACAGGGCTCGAACACTGAAGCTTTCTTT
TRBV7-9	-	TRBJ2-7	-	CASSSHGSYEQYF	TGTGCCAGCAGCTCGCATGGGTCCTACGAGCAGTACTTC
TRBV30	-	TRBJ1-2	-	CAWMGQPNYGYTF	TGTGCCTGGATGGGGCAGCCGAACTATGGCTACACCTTC
TRBV10-3	-	TRBJ2-3	-	CAIGPFPTDTQYF	TGTGCCATAGGGCCATTTCCCACAGATACGCAGTATTTT
TRBV7-3	-	TRBJ2-2	TRBD2	CASSLTPGLATGELFF	TGTGCCAGCAGCTTAACCCCGGGACTAGCTACCGGGGAGCTGTTTTTT
TRBV10-3	-	TRBJ2-5	-	CAIGLLGETQYF	TGTGCCATCGGGCTTTTAGGGGAGACCCAGTACTTC
TRBV7-8	-	TRBJ2-7	-	CASSLAIQGLYEQYF	TGTGCCAGCAGCTTAGCTATACAGGGCCTCTACGAGCAGTACTTC
TRBV28	-	TRBJ1-5	-	CASSFWGRGDQPQHF	TGTGCCAGCAGTTTTTGGGGCCGGGGTGATCAGCCCCAGCATTTT
TRBV7-2	-	TRBJ1-1	-	CASSLGVGNTEAFF	TGTGCCAGCAGCTTAGGGGTAGGGAACACTGAAGCTTTCTTT
TRBV7-2	once	TRBJ1-2	-	CASSLAGRDSGYTF	TGTGCCAGCAGCTTAGCCGGACGAGACAGCGGCTACACCTTC